The next 21 T cell receptor beta chains were all read from a single sample in a study of cytomegalovirus exposure and HLA in healthy donors (dated by TCRdb to between 2016 and 2019). Libraries were constructed by the immunoSEQ multiplex PCR assay. A mixture of 60 forward primers for TCR Vbeta segments and 13 reverse primers for TCR Jbeta segments was used in the multiplex PCR. TCRdb mirrors the immuneACCESS table, restricted to in-frame sequences. Some clones are absent from its copies; in checked studies, under half trace to an unresolved V gene, and the reason for the others is unknown. The sample data list around 130,000 clones, and roughly 77% of these were observed just once. The ten largest clones add up to 1.5% to 2% of the sample. Sequencing input: PBMCs. These receptors originate from a woman aged 25-40 years in good health and CMV-seronegative.

The CDR3 reads CASSFGNRGNYGYTF. The CDR3, as DNA: TGTGCCAGCAGCTTTGGGAACAGGGGGAACTATGGCTACACCTTC. The chain joins TRBV7-9 to TRBJ1-2, with 8 bases aligning to TRBD1. The CDR3 sequence is 15 residues long. Germline V lookup: CDR1 SEHNR, CDR2 FQNEAQ (reference sequence). V lost 3 bases, J lost 2 bases, and 5 bases stayed unmatched.

This clone came up a few times. The chain is built from TRBV7-8 and TRBJ1-1; 8 positions match TRBD1. Unmatched junction bases numbered 6, after V lost 5 bases and J lost 4 bases. The CDR3 is made up of 14 amino acids. Germline CDR1 is SGHVS and CDR2 is FQNEAQ. CDR3 protein: CASSQLDRVTEAFF. CDR3 nucleotide sequence: TGTGCCAGCAGCCAATTGGACAGGGTCACTGAAGCTTTCTTT.

The rearrangement links TRBV5-1 to TRBJ1-1, with 7 bases identical to TRBD1. The V and J ends lost 7 bases and 11 bases, in that order; junction bases with no gene match: 14. This CDR3 contains 13 residues. Germline V gene data show CDR1 as SGHRS and CDR2 as YFSETQ. The CDR3 protein is CASDRVGGGEAFF. CDR3 bases: TGCGCCAGCGACCGGGTAGGGGGCGGGGAGGCTTTCTTT.

The chain links TRBV28 to TRBJ2-7; 11 bases line up with TRBD2. J gave up 0 bases and V 5 bases, and 9 bases lay outside the gene matches. The CDR3 is 17 amino acids. CDR1 is MDHEN, CDR2 SYDVKM, per germline. The CDR3 sequence: CASSETSGNKASYEQYF. CDR3 coding DNA: TGTGCCAGCAGTGAGACTAGCGGGAATAAGGCCTCCTACGAGCAGTACTTC.

This chain links TRBV7-3 with TRBJ2-3, with 11 bases fitting TRBD2. Germline CDR1 and CDR2: SGHTA and FQGTGA. V trimming: 3 bases; J trimming: 3 bases; junction bases outside the gene matches: 2. The CDR3 runs 15 residues. The CDR3 region is CASSLGTSGTDTQYF. CDR3 coding DNA: TGTGCCAGCAGCTTGGGGACTAGCGGTACAGATACGCAGTATTTT.

The chain employs TRBV5-1 and TRBJ2-1; 7 nucleotides align to TRBD2. This CDR3 region has 15 residues. CDR1 and CDR2 (germline): SGHRS, YFSETQ. V was pared by 4 bases and J by 10 bases, with 14 bases of the junction left unmatched. CDR3 in amino acids: CASSPPVPGGHEQFF. CDR3 coding DNA: TGCGCCAGCAGCCCTCCCGTGCCGGGAGGACACGAGCAGTTCTTC.

This clone was found many times. The chain has TRBV11-2 and TRBJ2-1, with TRBD2 identical over 7 bases. Germline trimming cut 5 bases from V and 0 bases from J; bases unmatched to any gene: 10. This CDR3 region has 17 residues. Germline CDR1 SGHAT, CDR2 FQNNGV. The CDR3 sequence: CASSPNRGRLSYNEQFF. The CDR3 DNA follows: TGTGCCAGCAGCCCTAACCGCGGGAGACTCTCCTACAATGAGCAGTTCTTC. Combining the CDR3 with reference TRBV11-2 and TRBJ2-1 gives the whole variable domain EAGVAQSPRYKIIEKRQSVAFWCNPISGHATLYWYQQILGQGPKLLIQFQNNGVVDDSQLPKDRFSAERLKGVDSTLKIQPAKLEDSAVYLCASSPNRGRLSYNEQFFGPGTRLTVL.

This chain connects TRBV10-3 to TRBJ2-5; TRBD2 aligns across 7 bases. The assigned J gene may be wrong: the sequence end matches TRBJ2-7 better. This CDR3 comprises 14 residues. Germline V gene lookup returns CDR1 ENHRY and CDR2 SYGVKD. The chain's CDR3 is CAISEGGGTYEQYF. CDR3 DNA sequence: TGTGCCATCAGTGAAGGCGGGGGTACCTACGAGCAGTACTTC.

This clone was observed a handful of times. The chain uses TRBV6-6 and TRBJ2-7; TRBD2 matches 8 bases. The CDR3 is made up of 15 amino acids. Germline assignment: CDR1 MNHNY and CDR2 SVGAGI (reference sequence). V was pared by 4 bases and J by 7 bases, with 12 bases of the junction left unmatched. The CDR3 here is CASSLLADGEGEQYF. Here the CDR3 DNA reads TGTGCCAGCAGTTTACTAGCGGATGGCGAAGGGGAGCAGTACTTC.

The genes are TRBV30 and TRBJ1-2; D perhaps matches TRBD1 (6 bases). Per the germline V gene, CDR1 is GTSNPN and CDR2 is SVGIG (reference sequence). The CDR3 contains 14 residues. V was cut by 0 bases and J by 2 bases, with 10 bases left in between. The CDR3 DNA sequence: TGTGCCTGGAGTGTTTCCAGGGGAAACTATGGCTACACCTTC. Its protein is CAWSVSRGNYGYTF. Supplemented by reference TRBV30 and TRBJ1-2, the full variable domain reads SQTIHQWPATLVQPVGSPLSLECTVEGTSNPNLYWYRQAAGRGLQLLFYSVGIGQISSEVPQNLSASRPQDRQFILSSKKLLLSDSGFYLCAWSVSRGNYGYTFGSGTRLTVV.

This clone was seen a handful of times. J is TRBJ2-7 and V is TRBV7-2; 9 positions match TRBD1. Germline V lookup: CDR1 SGHTA, CDR2 FQGNSA. Losses at the gene ends were 5 bases for V and 4 bases for J; bases not matched to a gene: 3. The CDR3 has 13 residues. The CDR3 reads CASSPGTGYEQYF. The CDR3 DNA sequence: TGTGCCAGCAGCCCCGGGACAGGGTACGAGCAGTACTTC.

Regarding this clone: At one boundary the junction diverges from the germline segment, which might be a read error. The same CDR3 is also encoded by other DNA sequences in this sample. The rearrangement joins TRBV28 to TRBJ1-2; D is unclear. Germline CDR1 and CDR2: MDHEN and SYDVKM. The CDR3 covers 15 residues. Here the CDR3 reads CASSPSQTILYGYTF. The CDR3 nucleotides read TGCGCCAGCAGCCCTAGCCAGACAATTCTCTATGGCTACACCTTC.

The chain couples TRBV6-1 to TRBJ2-7; possible D gene TRBD1, 5 bases. CDR3 length: 15 residues. V lost 6 bases, J lost 0 bases, and 15 bases lay in between. Germline CDR1 is MNHNS and CDR2 is SASEGT. In DNA, the CDR3 is TGTGCCAGCAGCCGCTTTTTCGACAGCTCCTACGAGCAGTACGTC. It is translated as CASSRFFDSSYEQYV.

A few counts support this clone. The rearrangement links TRBV27 to TRBJ2-2; a possible D gene is TRBD1 (5 bases). Germline V gene data show CDR1 as MNHEY and CDR2 as SMNVEV (reference sequence). Trimming took 0 bases from V and 1 from J, leaving 9 bases between them. This CDR3 is 16 amino acids long. For the CDR3, the DNA is TGTGCCAGCAGTTTATCGGGGCAGCTGAACACCGGGGAGCTGTTTTTT. Its translation: CASSLSGQLNTGELFF.

The genes are TRBV5-4 and TRBJ2-3, with 12 bases aligning to TRBD2. V shed 5 bases, J shed 4 bases, and the junction held 11 bases outside the gene matches. The CDR3 contains 17 residues. Per the germline V gene, CDR1 is SGHNT and CDR2 is YYREEE (reference sequence). This CDR3 is CASRAGEGLAGPDTQYF. CDR3 coding DNA: TGTGCCAGCAGGGCGGGGGAGGGACTAGCGGGTCCAGATACGCAGTATTTT.

This CDR3 reads CASSSRGPNTEAFF. The DNA for the CDR3 is TGTGCCAGCAGCTCCAGGGGACCGAACACTGAAGCTTTCTTT. The rearrangement joins TRBV5-5 to TRBJ1-1; D might be TRBD1 (6 bases). CDR1 is SGHKS and CDR2 is YYEKEE in the germline V gene (reference sequence). This CDR3 has 14 amino acids. With 3 bases removed from V and 1 base from J, the gap between germline ends came to 10 bases.

The V and J genes are TRBV11-2 and TRBJ2-3; maybe TRBD2 (6 bases). Trimming took off 1 base at V and 6 bases at J, with 14 bases between the two ends. The CDR3 is 15 amino acids. The germline V gene has CDR1 SGHAT and CDR2 FQNNGV. For the CDR3, the DNA is TGTGCCAGCAGCTTAGGCGGGGCTAGCGAGGATACGCAGTATTTT. Its protein is CASSLGGASEDTQYF.

This clone was picked up one time. The J gene is TRBJ2-7, the V gene TRBV10-3, with TRBD2 as a possible D gene (6 bases). Germline CDR1 ENHRY, CDR2 SYGVKD. V gave up 5 bases and J gave up 4 bases, with 12 bases separating them. CDR3 size: 13 residues. DNA for the CDR3: TGTGCCATCAGTCGGGACTTATCATACGAGCAGTACTTC. As protein: CAISRDLSYEQYF.

The gene calls are TRBV7-9 and TRBJ2-7, with D possibly matching TRBD1 (5 bases). Trimming shortened V by 5 bases and J by 2 bases, and 13 bases separated the two germline ends. This CDR3 has 14 residues. Germline V gives CDR1 SEHNR, CDR2 FQNEAQ (reference sequence). The CDR3 bases are TGTGCCAGCAGCCCCGCCGACAGAACCTACGAGCAGTACTTC. Protein: CASSPADRTYEQYF.

The V gene is TRBV9, the J gene TRBJ2-7; D possibly corresponds to TRBD2 (5 bases). V lost 0 bases, J lost 3 bases, and 13 bases lay in between. CDR1 and CDR2 from the germline V gene are SGDLS and YYNGEE. This CDR3 comprises 15 residues. CDR3 sequence: CASSVGRAEGYEQYF. CDR3 DNA sequence: TGTGCCAGCAGCGTAGGTCGGGCAGAGGGCTACGAGCAGTACTTC.

The V call is TRBV11-1, the J call TRBJ2-3; TRBD2 matches at 11 bases. Germline CDR1 is SGHAT and CDR2 is FQDESV (reference sequence). The CDR3 runs to 15 residues. V shed 3 bases, J shed 4 bases, and the junction held 3 bases outside the gene matches. The CDR3 is CASSLTSGVPDTQYF. DNA for the CDR3: TGTGCCAGCAGCTTGACTAGCGGGGTCCCAGATACGCAGTATTTT.